The source of this TCR beta chain is a study of cytomegalovirus exposure and HLA in healthy donors. Points from the study as a whole: Across all donors, roughly uniform sequencing depth was an assumption of the presence/absence analyses.

CDR3 length equals 15 residues. Germline V gene data show CDR1 as SGHRS and CDR2 as YFSETQ. The V and J ends lost 5 bases and 1 base, in that order; junction bases with no gene match: 7. On this clone: The target antigen is unknown.

The primer mix had 60 Vbeta and 13 Jbeta primers. Generated by immunoSEQ multiplex PCR, the TCRdb table keeps only in-frame clones and is missing some. The data contain 100,000 or so clones, around 80% of them singletons. The TCR originated in a woman aged 50 to 65 in good health and CMV-seropositive. This chain connects TRBV5-1 to TRBJ2-3; 7 bases line up with TRBD2. The sequencing input was PBMCs. The CDR3: CASSILALGTDTQYF. The CDR3 bases are TGCGCCAGCAGTATACTAGCGCTAGGCACAGATACGCAGTATTTT. Filled out from reference TRBV5-1 and TRBJ2-3, the complete variable domain reads KAGVTQTPRYLIKTRGQQVTLSCSPISGHRSVSWYQQTPGQGLQFLFEYFSETQRNKGNFPGRFSGRQFSNSRSEMNVSTLELGDSALYLCASSILALGTDTQYFGPGTRLTVL.